This TCR beta chain was observed in a study of cytomegalovirus exposure and HLA in healthy donors. The study, taken as a whole, reports: Earlier analysis yielded a pattern in which most TCR beta V segments were productive about 90% or about 30% of the time. A link between a missense DCLRE1C variant and TCR beta V- and J-gene trimming emerged from a later analysis.

The CDR3 is 14 amino acids. V was trimmed by 6 bases and J by 4 bases, leaving 15 bases between them. In germline, CDR1 is KGHSH, CDR2 LQKENI. With regard to this clone: The antigen remains unidentified.

A multiplex PCR was run with 60 Vbeta primers and 13 Jbeta primers. In the authors' methods: The authors later counted 65 million to 80 million unique TCR beta chains, 9 million to 12 million of them shared. Clones were read by immunoSEQ multiplex PCR, and TCRdb kept only the in-frame ones, dropping some. The DNA gave D and trimming, while V, J and clone size come from that table. The sample records 55,000 to 85,000 clones, 55% to 80% being singletons. V gene TRBV18 combines with J gene TRBJ1-2; D gene unclear. Specimen: PBMCs. This receptor was identified in a woman between 50 and 59 years old in good health and CMV-seronegative. DNA of the CDR3: TGTGCCAGCTCGGACTCAGGACTCCTCTATGGCTACACCTTC. Its protein product is CASSDSGLLYGYTF.